Sequencing of this T cell receptor beta chain was carried out in a study of T-cell reconstitution after alpha-beta-depleted transplantation in children. Findings of the study overall: The authors attributed T-cell counts and diversity one year after transplant mostly to newly produced T cells.

Preparing the TCRbeta library involved the use of unique molecular identifiers. TCRdb called the PCR reads again in MiXCR, with one record for every CDR3 protein. The table includes hundreds of thousands of distinct CDR3 sequences, 7.5% to 9% detected once. The V gene end was trimmed by 1 base and the J gene end by 7 bases; junction bases not matched to a gene: 4. Germline assignment: CDR1 SGHRS and CDR2 YFSETQ. This CDR3 contains 14 residues. There are a few counts of this clonotype. Its antigen is not known. The sequence was collected from a female patient aged 2-10 years who had a stem cell transplant for Fanconi anemia, so the T cells may come from the graft donor. Sequencing was performed on peripheral blood, taken 360 days after TCRalphabeta/CD19-depleted stem cell transplant. The chain joins TRBV5-1 to TRBJ2-2; 7 nucleotides line up with TRBD1. The CDR3 here is CASSLPTGNGELFF. The CDR3 DNA reads TGCGCCAGCAGCTTGCCGACAGGGAACGGGGAGCTGTTTTTT.